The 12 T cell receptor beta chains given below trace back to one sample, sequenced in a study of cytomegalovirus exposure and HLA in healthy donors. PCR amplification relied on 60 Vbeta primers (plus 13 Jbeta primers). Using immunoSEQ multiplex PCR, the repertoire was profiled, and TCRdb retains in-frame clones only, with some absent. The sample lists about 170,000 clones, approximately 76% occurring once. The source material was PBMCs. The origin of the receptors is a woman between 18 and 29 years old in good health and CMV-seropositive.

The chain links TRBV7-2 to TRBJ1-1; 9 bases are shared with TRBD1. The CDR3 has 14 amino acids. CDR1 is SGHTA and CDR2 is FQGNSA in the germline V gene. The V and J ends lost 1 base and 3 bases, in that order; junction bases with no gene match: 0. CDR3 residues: CASSLGTGDTEAFF. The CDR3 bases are TGTGCCAGCAGCTTAGGGACAGGGGACACTGAAGCTTTCTTT.

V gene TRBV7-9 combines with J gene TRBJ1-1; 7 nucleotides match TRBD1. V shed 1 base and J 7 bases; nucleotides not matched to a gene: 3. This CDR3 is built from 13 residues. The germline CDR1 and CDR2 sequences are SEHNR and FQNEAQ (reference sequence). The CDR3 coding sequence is TGTGCCAGCAGCTTAGTCGGGACAGTTGAAGCTTTCTTT. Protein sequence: CASSLVGTVEAFF. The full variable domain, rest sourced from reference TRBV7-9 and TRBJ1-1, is DTGVSQNPRHKITKRGQNVTFRCDPISEHNRLYWYRQTLGQGPEFLTYFQNEAQLEKSRLLSDRFSAERPKGSFSTLEIQRTEQGDSAMYLCASSLVGTVEAFFGQGTRLTVV.

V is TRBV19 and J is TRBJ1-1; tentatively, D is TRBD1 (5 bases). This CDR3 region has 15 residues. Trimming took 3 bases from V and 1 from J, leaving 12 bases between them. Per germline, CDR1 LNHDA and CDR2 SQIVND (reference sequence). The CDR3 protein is CASSIPRQGNTEAFF. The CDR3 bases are TGTGCCAGTAGTATCCCCCGCCAGGGGAACACTGAAGCTTTCTTT.

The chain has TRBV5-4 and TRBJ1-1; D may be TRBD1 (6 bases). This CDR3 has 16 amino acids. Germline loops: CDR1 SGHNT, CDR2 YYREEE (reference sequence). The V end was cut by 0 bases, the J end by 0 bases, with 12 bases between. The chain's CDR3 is CASSLASDRVNTEAFF. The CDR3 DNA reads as TGTGCCAGCAGCTTGGCCTCGGACAGAGTGAACACTGAAGCTTTCTTT.

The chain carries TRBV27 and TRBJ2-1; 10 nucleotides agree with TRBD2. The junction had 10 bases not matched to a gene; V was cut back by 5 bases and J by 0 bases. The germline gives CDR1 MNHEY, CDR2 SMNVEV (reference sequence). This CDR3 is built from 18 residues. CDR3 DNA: TGTGCCAGCAGTCCTAGCGGGGGAGGGAGCCCCTCCTACAATGAGCAGTTCTTC. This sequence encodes CASSPSGGGSPSYNEQFF.

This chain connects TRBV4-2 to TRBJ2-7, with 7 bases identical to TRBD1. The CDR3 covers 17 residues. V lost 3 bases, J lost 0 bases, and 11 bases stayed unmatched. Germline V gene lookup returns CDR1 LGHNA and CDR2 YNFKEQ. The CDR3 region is CASSQRLGQMPSYEQYF. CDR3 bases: TGTGCCAGCAGCCAGCGTTTGGGACAGATGCCCTCCTACGAGCAGTACTTC.

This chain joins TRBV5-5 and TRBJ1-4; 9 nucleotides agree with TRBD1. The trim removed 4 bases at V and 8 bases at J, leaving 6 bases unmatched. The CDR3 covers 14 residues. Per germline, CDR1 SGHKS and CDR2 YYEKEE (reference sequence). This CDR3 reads CASSDRGYAEKLFF. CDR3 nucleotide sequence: TGTGCCAGCAGCGACAGGGGGTACGCGGAAAAACTGTTTTTT.

The CDR3 DNA reads as TGTGCCAGCAGTTCGACAGGGGTCCTCTCCTACGAGCAGTACTTC. This gives the protein CASSSTGVLSYEQYF. The V call is TRBV28, the J call TRBJ2-7; TRBD1 aligns across 8 bases. Looked up from germline, CDR1 is MDHEN and CDR2 is SYDVKM. The CDR3 covers 15 residues. The V gene end was trimmed by 4 bases and the J gene end by 0 bases; junction bases not matched to a gene: 5. Complete variable domain (other parts from reference TRBV28 and TRBJ2-7): DVKVTQSSRYLVKRTGEKVFLECVQDMDHENMFWYRQDPGLGLRLIYFSYDVKMKEKGDIPEGYSVSREKKERFSLILESASTNQTSMYLCASSSTGVLSYEQYFGPGTRLTVT.

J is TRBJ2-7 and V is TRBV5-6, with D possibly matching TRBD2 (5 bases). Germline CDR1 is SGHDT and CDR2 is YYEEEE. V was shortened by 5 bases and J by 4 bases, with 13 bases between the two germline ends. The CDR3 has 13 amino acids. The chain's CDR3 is CASRRAARYEQYF. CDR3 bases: TGTGCCAGCAGACGAGCGGCCAGATACGAGCAGTACTTC.

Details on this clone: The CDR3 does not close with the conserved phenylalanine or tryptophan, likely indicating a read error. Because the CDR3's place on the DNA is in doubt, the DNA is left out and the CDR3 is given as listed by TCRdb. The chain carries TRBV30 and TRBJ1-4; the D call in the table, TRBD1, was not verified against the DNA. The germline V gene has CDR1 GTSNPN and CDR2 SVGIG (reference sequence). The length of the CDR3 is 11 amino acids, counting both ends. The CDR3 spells CAWSTAGRAGL.

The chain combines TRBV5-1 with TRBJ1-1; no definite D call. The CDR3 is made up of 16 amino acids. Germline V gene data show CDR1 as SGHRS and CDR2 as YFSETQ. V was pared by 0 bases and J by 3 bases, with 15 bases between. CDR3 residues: CASSLVPSGVDTEAFF. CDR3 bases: TGCGCCAGCAGCTTGGTCCCCAGCGGGGTGGACACTGAAGCTTTCTTT.

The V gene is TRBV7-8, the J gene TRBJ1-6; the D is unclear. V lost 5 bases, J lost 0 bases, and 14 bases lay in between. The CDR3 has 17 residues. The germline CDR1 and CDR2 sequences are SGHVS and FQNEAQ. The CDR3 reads CASSLSATSSYNSPLHF. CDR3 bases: TGTGCCAGCAGCCTATCTGCGACAAGCTCCTATAATTCACCCCTCCACTTT.